The rows below give T cell receptor beta chains drawn from one sample of a study of blood T cells in healthy people across ages. TCRdb fed the 5' RACE reads into MiXCR, producing one record per CDR3 protein. The profile shows 1.8 million or so distinct CDR3 sequences, about 39% of them singletons. Specimen: blood. The receptor set was obtained from a human donor in good health. The CDR3 runs from the conserved cysteine through the conserved F or W. The D gene is left open where the match is weak. Expanded clones get a size class; other rows say once, few or many, or leave the size out.

v_call	clone_size	d_call	j_call	cdr3_aa	cdr3_nt
TRBV5-1	NA	NA	TRBJ2-3	CASSTDITDTQYF	TGCGCCAGCAGCACGGACATCACAGATACGCAGTATTTT
TRBV20-1	few	NA	TRBJ2-4	CSARVLASENIQYF	TGCAGTGCTAGAGTTCTAGCATCGGAAAACATTCAGTACTTC
TRBV24-1	NA	NA	TRBJ1-5	CATSDSVSSNQPQHF	TGTGCCACCAGTGATTCAGTTTCCAGCAATCAGCCCCAGCATTTT
TRBV25-1	NA	TRBD1	TRBJ1-2	CASSEWGQGYYGYTF	TGTGCCAGCAGTGAATGGGGACAGGGGTACTATGGCTACACCTTC
TRBV7-9	NA	NA	TRBJ2-1	CASSLGERGLSYNEQFF	TGTGCCAGCAGCTTAGGCGAGAGAGGGCTCTCCTACAATGAGCAGTTCTTC
TRBV14	NA	NA	TRBJ1-2	CASSQDRVAYYGYTF	TGTGCCAGCAGCCAAGATCGGGTGGCATACTATGGCTACACCTTC
TRBV21-1	NA	NA	TRBJ1-5	CASSSGWASGNQPQHF	NA
TRBV5-1	NA	TRBD1	TRBJ1-6	CASSLQGQGNSPLHF	TGCGCCAGCAGCTTGCAAGGACAGGGGAATTCACCCCTCCACTTT
TRBV15	once	NA	TRBJ2-1	CATSRGTRTNEQFF	TGTGCCACCAGCAGAGGGACCCGAACCAATGAGCAGTTCTTC
TRBV13	NA	NA	TRBJ2-5	CASGRGLEETQYF	TGTGCCAGCGGTCGTGGCTTAGAAGAGACCCAGTACTTC
TRBV21-1	NA	NA	TRBJ1-3	CASSNRDNYGNTIYF	TGTGCCAGCAGCAATCGGGACAACTATGGAAACACCATATATTTT
TRBV24-1	NA	TRBD1	TRBJ2-7	CATGGTGGMSLLYEQYF	TGTGCCACCGGGGGGACAGGGGGCATGTCTCTGTTATACGAGCAGTACTTC
TRBV12-3/TRBV12-4	NA	NA	TRBJ2-3	CASSFVGLAGQGDTQYF	TGTGCCAGCAGTTTTGTCGGGCTAGCGGGACAGGGAGATACGCAGTATTTT
TRBV14	NA	TRBD1	TRBJ2-1	CASGQRLTRTGALDEQFF	TGTGCCAGCGGCCAGCGATTAACCAGGACAGGGGCTTTGGATGAGCAGTTCTTC
TRBV6-2/TRBV6-3	few	NA	TRBJ2-7	CASSYQVEANEQYF	TGTGCCAGCAGTTACCAGGTAGAAGCTAACGAGCAGTACTTC
TRBV28	NA	TRBD1	TRBJ2-4	CASSRQGDKNVQYF	TGTGCCAGCAGTCGACAGGGGGACAAAAACGTTCAGTACTTC
TRBV4-2	NA	TRBD1	TRBJ1-1	CASSQGPGGDTEAFF	TGTGCCAGCAGCCAAGGCCCAGGGGGGGACACTGAAGCTTTCTTT
TRBV28	NA	NA	TRBJ2-7	CASSFVAPHYEQYF	TGTGCCAGCAGTTTTGTGGCCCCCCACTACGAGCAGTACTTC
TRBV19	NA	NA	TRBJ2-7	CASSIDRTYEQYF	TGTGCCAGTAGTATTGACAGAACCTACGAGCAGTACTTC
TRBV28	few	NA	TRBJ2-3	CASRTVHADTQYF	TGTGCCAGCAGGACAGTCCACGCAGATACGCAGTATTTT
TRBV5-1	few	NA	TRBJ1-1	CASSDDLFTEAFF	TGCGCCAGCAGCGATGACCTGTTCACTGAAGCTTTCTTT
TRBV29-1	few	NA	TRBJ2-7	CSVLTQKSYEQYF	TGCAGCGTCCTCACTCAGAAGTCCTACGAGCAGTACTTC
TRBV4-1	NA	NA	TRBJ2-1	CASRPPLHNEQFF	TGCGCCAGCAGACCACCGCTACACAATGAGCAGTTCTTC
TRBV6-5	few	NA	TRBJ1-2	CASSYGVSFYGYTF	TGTGCCAGCAGTTACGGGGTCAGTTTCTATGGCTACACCTTC
TRBV16	NA	NA	TRBJ2-3	CASSQSLLETDTQYF	TGTGCCAGCAGCCAATCGCTGCTAGAAACAGATACGCAGTATTTT
TRBV20-1	few	NA	TRBJ2-3	CSARTAGADTQYF	TGCAGTGCTAGAACGGCAGGGGCAGATACGCAGTATTTT
TRBV4-1	NA	TRBD1	TRBJ1-2	CASSLKGQLFKKFYGYTF	TGCGCCAGCAGCCTTAAGGGACAGTTATTCAAAAAATTCTATGGCTACACCTTC
TRBV7-3	NA	NA	TRBJ2-1	CASSLVQGSEQFF	TGTGCCAGCAGCTTAGTTCAGGGTAGCGAGCAGTTCTTC
TRBV20-1	NA	NA	TRBJ1-1	CSAKDTIDTEAFF	TGCAGTGCTAAAGACACGATAGACACTGAAGCTTTCTTT
TRBV7-2	few	NA	TRBJ1-5	CASSLQRGNQPQHF	TGTGCCAGCAGCTTACAGAGGGGCAATCAGCCCCAGCATTTT
TRBV29-1	few	NA	TRBJ2-3	CSVEGDGRTDTQYF	TGCAGCGTTGAAGGGGACGGGCGCACAGATACGCAGTATTTT
TRBV29-1	NA	NA	TRBJ2-3	CSVPRRGSTDTQYF	TGCAGCGTGCCCCGTAGGGGGAGCACAGATACGCAGTATTTT